The sequence of this TCR beta chain was determined in a study of CD8 T cells in Susac syndrome. Trimming removed 3 bases from V and 0 bases from J, with 12 bases in between. The V gene's germline CDR1 is SGHDN and CDR2 FVKESK. CDR3 length equals 16 residues. The T cells that were sequenced for TCR beta were CD8+ and CD4+ cells from blood. Healthy donors acted as controls, with matching for age and sex. Both CD4+ and CD8+ T cells were negatively isolated, and TEMRA cells underwent FACS enrichment. With random hexamers, about 0.5 to 1 ug RNA was reverse transcribed. A multiplex approach, immunoSEQ multiplex PCR, amplified TCR beta CDR3 across 54 Vbeta and 13 Jbeta. MiXCR, applied by TCRdb to the immunoSEQ multiplex PCR reads, yields one record per CDR3 protein. The sample includes about 210,000 distinct CDR3 sequences, 85% to 95% of them seen just once.

Material for sequencing was CD4+ T cells from PBMCs. This rearrangement joins TRBV14 to TRBJ2-4; D call uncertain. The receptor's source is a human donor in good health. The chain's CDR3 is CASSQDGRLAKNIQYF. In DNA form, the CDR3 reads TGTGCCAGCAGCCAGGACGGACGCCTAGCCAAAAACATTCAGTACTTC.